These 25 T cell receptor beta chains originate from one sample sequenced in a study of cytomegalovirus exposure and HLA in healthy donors. PCR involved 60 Vbeta and 13 Jbeta primers. Using immunoSEQ multiplex PCR, the repertoire was profiled, and TCRdb retains in-frame clones only, with some absent. Of 150,000 to 200,000 clones listed, roughly 80% are singletons. Sequencing was done on a sample of PBMCs. These receptors all stem from a male donor in good health and CMV-seronegative.

CDR3 DNA sequence: TGTGCCAGCACCTCGGCCCCCCTCCACGGGACAGGGACGACTGAAGCTTTCTTT. Amino acids: CASTSAPLHGTGTTEAFF. V is TRBV27 and J is TRBJ1-1; 9 nucleotides agree with TRBD1. Germline CDR1 and CDR2: MNHEY and SMNVEV (reference sequence). Trimming cost V 7 bases and J 5 bases; bases outside gene matches: 20. The CDR3 spans 18 residues.

The J gene is TRBJ1-1, the V gene TRBV19; the match to TRBD1 covers 9 bases. V was pared by 4 bases and J by 1 base, with 4 bases of the junction left unmatched. CDR3 size: 15 residues. Germline V CDR1 and CDR2: LNHDA, SQIVND (reference sequence). The CDR3 bases are TGTGCCAGTAGTACTACAGGGGGCGCGAACACTGAAGCTTTCTTT. Translating gives CASSTTGGANTEAFF. Full variable domain (rest looked up from reference TRBV19 and TRBJ1-1): DGGITQSPKYLFRKEGQNVTLSCEQNLNHDAMYWYRQDPGQGLRLIYYSQIVNDFQKGDIAEGYSVSREKKESFPLTVTSAQKNPTAFYLCASSTTGGANTEAFFGQGTRLTVV.

This clone has a handful of counts. This chain links TRBV6-5 with TRBJ1-1, with D maybe TRBD1 (5 bases). V was trimmed by 4 bases and J by 3 bases, leaving 9 bases between them. Looked up from germline, CDR1 is MNHEY and CDR2 is SVGAGI. The CDR3 has 13 residues. CDR3 sequence: CASSFGGDTEAFF. In nucleotides, the CDR3 is TGTGCCAGCAGTTTCGGGGGGGACACTGAAGCTTTCTTT.

The chain couples TRBV7-2 to TRBJ2-3; 8 positions match TRBD2. With 0 bases clipped from V and 5 bases from J, the junction kept 13 bases outside the gene matches. Germline CDR1 and CDR2: SGHTA and FQGNSA. This CDR3 is built from 18 residues. The CDR3 sequence is CASSLAHAGGLEKDTQYF. Written as DNA, the CDR3 is TGTGCCAGCAGCTTAGCGCACGCGGGGGGACTGGAAAAAGATACGCAGTATTTT.

The chain joins TRBV10-3 to TRBJ1-5, with a weak D call TRBD1 (6 bases). In germline, CDR1 is ENHRY, CDR2 SYGVKD. This CDR3 comprises 15 residues. V lost 4 bases to trimming and J lost 4 bases, with 14 bases between them. The DNA for the CDR3 is TGTGCCATCAGTGGAAATGAGGGGGGGAATCAGCCCCAGCATTTT. Its protein is CAISGNEGGNQPQHF.

The chain links TRBV4-3 to TRBJ2-5; TRBD1 matches 11 bases. Unmatched junction bases numbered 5, after V lost 3 bases and J lost 5 bases. Germline CDR1 is LGHNA and CDR2 is YSLEER. The CDR3 spans 15 residues. CDR3 protein: CASSQAGTGGETQYF. The CDR3 DNA sequence: TGCGCCAGCAGCCAGGCCGGGACAGGGGGGGAGACCCAGTACTTC.

This chain connects TRBV14 to TRBJ2-2; D uncertain. CDR1 SGHDN and CDR2 FVKESK come from the germline V gene. The germline V and J ends were trimmed by 4 bases and 6 bases, with 12 bases remaining between them. The CDR3 consists of 14 residues. CDR3 bases: TGTGCCAGCAGCCCGCAGACTTTTCCCGGGGAGCTGTTTTTT. Translation gives CASSPQTFPGELFF.

The chain uses TRBV15 and TRBJ2-2; 7 bases fit TRBD2. Losses at the gene ends were 1 base for V and 2 bases for J; bases not matched to a gene: 4. The CDR3 has 16 amino acids. Germline V lookup: CDR1 LNHNV, CDR2 YYDKDF (reference sequence). The CDR3 loop is CATSRGSGLNTGELFF. CDR3 nucleotide sequence: TGTGCCACCAGCAGAGGTAGCGGGCTCAACACCGGGGAGCTGTTTTTT.

This chain connects TRBV18 to TRBJ2-5; 13 bases map to TRBD2. This CDR3 comprises 16 residues. Per the germline V gene, CDR1 is KGHSH and CDR2 is LQKENI. V gave up 2 bases and J gave up 2 bases; unmatched junction bases: 2. The CDR3 nucleotides read TGTGCCAGCTCACCAGGACTAGCGGGAGCACAAGAGACCCAGTACTTC. It specifies CASSPGLAGAQETQYF.

The V gene is TRBV7-3, the J gene TRBJ1-1, with D possibly TRBD1 on 6 matching bases. V lost 4 bases and J 1 base, leaving 16 bases between the germline ends. The CDR3 runs to 16 residues. The V gene's germline CDR1 is SGHTA and CDR2 FQGTGA. CDR3 sequence: CASSSLHQGRNTEAFF. The CDR3 coding sequence is TGTGCCAGCAGCTCCCTCCACCAGGGGCGGAACACTGAAGCTTTCTTT.

This clone was counted once. The chain recombines TRBV9 with TRBJ1-6, with 10 nucleotides matching TRBD1. The CDR3 is made up of 16 amino acids. Germline V gene data show CDR1 as SGDLS and CDR2 as YYNGEE. With 4 bases clipped from V and 6 bases from J, the junction kept 7 bases outside the gene matches. CDR3 sequence (DNA): TGTGCCAGCAGCCCCGGGACAGGGGCCCCTAATTCACCCCTCCACTTT. Translation: CASSPGTGAPNSPLHF.

As DNA, the CDR3 is TGTGCCAGCAGCGACTGGAACAGGGGGCCGTATAGCAATCAGCCCCAGCATTTT. This codes for CASSDWNRGPYSNQPQHF. The chain recombines TRBV5-6 with TRBJ1-5, with 9 bases matching TRBD1. The CDR3 consists of 18 residues. Trimming cost V 4 bases and J 0 bases; bases outside gene matches: 11. The V gene's germline CDR1 is SGHDT and CDR2 YYEEEE.

The chain joins TRBV18 to TRBJ2-2; TRBD2 aligns across 9 bases. The CDR3 covers 18 residues. With 1 base clipped from V and 4 bases from J, the junction kept 10 bases outside the gene matches. Germline CDR1 KGHSH, CDR2 LQKENI. The CDR3 protein is CASSPREIAGAGTGELFF. In nucleotides, the CDR3 is TGTGCCAGCTCACCACGGGAAATAGCGGGAGCGGGCACCGGGGAGCTGTTTTTT. Combining the CDR3 with reference TRBV18 and TRBJ2-2 gives the whole variable domain NAGVMQNPRHLVRRRGQEARLRCSPMKGHSHVYWYRQLPEEGLKFMVYLQKENIIDESGMPKERFSAEFPKEGPSILRIQQVVRGDSAAYFCASSPREIAGAGTGELFFGEGSRLTVL.

This chain links TRBV4-1 with TRBJ1-3; perhaps TRBD1 as D (5 bases). CDR3 length: 17 residues. Looked up from germline, CDR1 is MGHRA and CDR2 is YSYEKL. V was pared by 1 base and J by 3 bases, with 16 bases between. The CDR3 DNA reads TGCGCCAGCAGCCAAGCAGTGACAGTAAATATTGGAAACACCATATATTTT. It specifies CASSQAVTVNIGNTIYF.

The chain links TRBV2 to TRBJ2-2; 10 nucleotides agree with TRBD2. The CDR3 sequence is 16 residues long. Germline trimming cut 7 bases from V and 6 bases from J; bases unmatched to any gene: 11. Per germline, CDR1 SNHLY and CDR2 FYNNEI. The CDR3 DNA is TGTGCCAGCACCGAGCGGGGGGGCGTCTTCGCCGGGGAGCTGTTTTTT. This translates into CASTERGGVFAGELFF.

The chain recombines TRBV28 with TRBJ2-7; 7 bases match TRBD1. Germline values: CDR1 MDHEN, CDR2 SYDVKM. The CDR3 contains 14 residues. J gave up 6 bases and V 8 bases, and 13 bases lay outside the gene matches. The CDR3 DNA sequence: TGTGCCAGCGAAAACCCGAAGGGGGCGGCCGAGCAGTACTTC. Its translation: CASENPKGAAEQYF. The full variable domain, with the rest looked up from reference TRBV28 and TRBJ2-7, is DVKVTQSSRYLVKRTGEKVFLECVQDMDHENMFWYRQDPGLGLRLIYFSYDVKMKEKGDIPEGYSVSREKKERFSLILESASTNQTSMYLCASENPKGAAEQYFGPGTRLTVT.

The V gene is TRBV5-6, the J gene TRBJ2-1, with TRBD2 matching 10 bases. CDR3 size: 18 residues. The V gene end was trimmed by 0 bases and the J gene end by 3 bases; junction bases not matched to a gene: 9. Germline assignment: CDR1 SGHDT and CDR2 YYEEEE. CDR3 protein: CASSLAGASGSIYNEQFF. Written as DNA, the CDR3 is TGTGCCAGCAGCTTGGCCGGGGCTAGCGGGAGTATCTACAATGAGCAGTTCTTC.

The chain is built from TRBV7-2 and TRBJ2-1, with TRBD1 identical over 11 bases. The junction had 6 bases not matched to a gene; V was cut back by 1 base and J by 4 bases. This CDR3 has 17 amino acids. Germline CDR1 reads SGHTA; CDR2 reads FQGNSA. The CDR3 loop is CASSLVGTGGFYNEQFF. CDR3 DNA sequence: TGTGCCAGCAGCTTAGTCGGGACAGGGGGATTTTACAATGAGCAGTTCTTC.

The V call is TRBV15, the J call TRBJ2-3; maybe TRBD2 (6 bases). This CDR3 has 17 residues. Germline CDR1 reads LNHNV; CDR2 reads YYDKDF (reference sequence). Trimming stripped 0 bases from V and 1 base from J, with 14 bases between. The chain's CDR3 is CATSRDLGGLGTDTQYF. CDR3 coding DNA: TGTGCCACCAGCAGAGATTTAGGAGGGTTAGGCACAGATACGCAGTATTTT.

The V gene is TRBV4-3, the J gene TRBJ2-5; 10 bases map to TRBD1. The CDR3 is made up of 15 amino acids. Looked up from germline, CDR1 is LGHNA and CDR2 is YSLEER. J was trimmed by 4 bases and V by 5 bases; bases with no gene match: 7. The CDR3 DNA reads as TGCGCCAGCAGCTACCGGACAGGGGGGGGAGAGACCCAGTACTTC. It is translated as CASSYRTGGGETQYF.

V and J are TRBV25-1 and TRBJ1-2, with 7 bases identical to TRBD1. Germline V CDR1 and CDR2: MGHDK, SYGVNS. The CDR3 is 17 residues long. V lost 1 base and J lost 4; bases outside the gene matches: 12. The DNA of the CDR3 is TGTGCCAGCAGTGAATCTGGACCGGGACAGCCCTCCTATGGCTACACCTTC. Translating gives CASSESGPGQPSYGYTF.

This sequence joins TRBV7-2 and TRBJ2-3; 12 bases line up with TRBD2. V shed 4 bases and J 0 bases; nucleotides not matched to a gene: 2. This CDR3 region has 16 residues. Germline loops: CDR1 SGHTA, CDR2 FQGNSA. In DNA, the CDR3 is TGTGCCAGCAGCTCCGGGACTAGCGGGAGCACAGATACGCAGTATTTT. Its protein product is CASSSGTSGSTDTQYF.

V usage is TRBV28 and J usage is TRBJ2-7; TRBD2 aligns across 11 bases. This CDR3 comprises 18 residues. The V segment lost 3 bases and the J segment 2 bases; nucleotides outside the gene matches: 12. Looked up from germline, CDR1 is MDHEN and CDR2 is SYDVKM. CDR3 DNA sequence: TGTGCCAGCAGTTTTTTAGGACTAGCGGGCGGGGAGGCCTACGAGCAGTACTTC. Encoded protein: CASSFLGLAGGEAYEQYF.

This clone occurred once. V is TRBV27 and J is TRBJ2-3; maybe TRBD1 (5 bases). Trimming pared 2 bases from V and 6 bases from J, leaving 15 bases between. The CDR3 length is 15 residues. Per the germline V gene, CDR1 is MNHEY and CDR2 is SMNVEV (reference sequence). The CDR3 DNA reads as TGTGCCAGCAGTTTACTGGGCAGAGCAGGGGATACGCAGTATTTT. Residues: CASSLLGRAGDTQYF.

This clone was picked up one time. The CDR3 is CASSYSGQKGNEQFF. The CDR3 DNA follows: TGTGCCAGCAGCTACTCCGGACAGAAGGGTAATGAGCAGTTCTTC. The rearrangement links TRBV7-2 to TRBJ2-1, with a tentative D call TRBD1 (6 bases). Trimming shortened V by 4 bases and J by 7 bases, and 17 bases separated the two germline ends. Germline V gene sequence: CDR1 SGHTA, CDR2 FQGNSA. The CDR3 runs to 15 residues.